These T cell receptor beta chains were read from a single sample in a study of cytotoxic CD8 clonotypes in ibrutinib-treated CLL. The repertoire was sequenced with immunoSEQ multiplex PCR; TCRdb's copy has only in-frame clones and lacks some. The sample carries around 29,000 clones, 55% to 70% recorded once. Source: PBMCs, taken after 24 months of ibrutinib treatment. These receptors all come from a human donor with chronic lymphocytic leukemia. Both conserved end residues are trimmed from each CDR3. Some rows mark clone size as missing; the rest say once, few, many or name a class of expanded clone.

>many|13|TRBV7-9
ASSYAGASGNTIY
>-|13|TRBV6-6
ASSQNFGGGTEAF
>few|13|TRBV4-1
ASSQFAGSTDTQY
>-|12|TRBV4-3
ASSPTHSGNTIY
>few|11|TRBV9
ASSTDSYNEQF
>-|12|TRBV27
ASSLSPYTGELF
>-|11|TRBV5-1
ASSLRGQETQY
>-|10|TRBV4-3
ASSQGPYEQY
>once|13|TRBV28
ASSSDGGTNQPQH
>-|9|TRBV28
ASSLGTSLD
>-|14|TRBV18
ASSFGGASSYNEQF
>-|12|TRBV9
ASSVGPGGGGYT
>-|18|TRBV29-1
SAGGGATGSSSGDYNEQF
>once|13|TRBV4-1
ASSQVSGVSYEQY
>-|10|TRBV6-6
ASSYSTAGQY
>-|12|TRBV15
ATSRDARAGEAF
>-|14|TRBV4-2
ASSQEWHRGNSPLH
>-|8|TRBV28
ASGATEQY
>-|15|TRBV5-6
ASSQIKRGRGSYEQY
>-|12|TRBV7-2
ASRASGGAYEQF
>-|13|TRBV30
AWSRPGQGVYEQY
>-|14|TRBV5-1
ASSLVGGLANEKLF
>once|11|TRBV30
AWREGIGYEQY
>-|12|TRBV27
ASSFSGSNTEAF
>-|11|TRBV19
AKSDRAGNTIY